This T cell receptor beta chain was obtained from a study of OX40 agonist ivuxolimab in advanced cancers. Produced via immunoSEQ multiplex PCR; TCRdb's table is partial and in-frame only. The sample contains about 110,000 clones, 91% of which appear only once. The germline V gene has CDR1 SGHVS and CDR2 FNYEAQ. V lost 5 bases and J 0 bases, leaving 7 bases between the germline ends. This CDR3 spans 14 amino acids. This chain links TRBV7-6 with TRBJ2-2; D might be TRBD2 (5 bases). The sequencing here drew on CD4+ or CD8+ T cells sorted from blood, taken in a trial of the OX40 agonist ivuxolimab. The source of this sequence is an adult with an advanced solid tumor such as melanoma, head and neck, liver or kidney cancer. In nucleotides, the CDR3 is TGTGCCAGCAGCCGAGCGGCGAACACCGGGGAGCTGTTTTTT. Translated, it gives CASSRAANTGELFF.